A selection of T cell receptor beta chains follows, all from one sample in a study of STAT5B mutations in CD4+ large granular lymphocyte leukemia. TCRdb's copy holds only in-frame clones and misses some; the assay was immunoSEQ multiplex PCR. The repertoire holds about 46,000 clones, with approximately 83% as singletons. Material for sequencing was CD4+ T cells from blood buffy coats. The origin of the receptors is a human donor in good health. Each CDR3 is given with its conserved first and last residue. The D gene is left open where the match is weak. Size is omitted from some rows. Given values are once, few, many or a class for expanded clones.

clone_size	d_call	v_call	j_call	cdr3_nt	cdr3_aa
-	-	TRBV6-1	TRBJ1-6	TGTGCCAGCAACAGGGACTATAATTCACCCCTCCACTTT	CASNRDYNSPLHF
-	-	TRBV11-1	TRBJ2-3	TGTGCCAGCAGCTTAGGTGCGGAAAGCACAGATACGCAGTATTTT	CASSLGAESTDTQYF
-	TRBD2	TRBV2	TRBJ2-7	TGTGCCAGCTCGGGAGGGGCTAGCGTGACCTACGAGCAGTACTTC	CASSGGASVTYEQYF
-	-	TRBV5-1	TRBJ1-4	TGCGCCAGCAGCTTACGGCCCGAGGGAGCAACTAATGAAAAACTGTTTTTT	CASSLRPEGATNEKLFF
-	TRBD1	TRBV6-6	TRBJ1-3	TGTGCCAGCAGTTACGGGACAGGGGAGAACACCATATATTTT	CASSYGTGENTIYF
-	TRBD2	TRBV19	TRBJ2-3	TGTGCCAGTACCCCCGGGGGAGCGGGAGGGCCTTCAGATACGCAGTATTTT	CASTPGGAGGPSDTQYF
-	-	TRBV18	TRBJ1-5	TGTGCCAGCTCACTCGGGGGGGGCAATCAGCCCCAGCATTTT	CASSLGGGNQPQHF
-	TRBD1	TRBV18	TRBJ2-7	TGTGCCAGCTCAGGGACAGGGTCTGAGCAGTACTTC	CASSGTGSEQYF
-	-	TRBV9	TRBJ2-3	TGTGCCAGCAGCGCCCAACCACTGGATACGCAGTATTTT	CASSAQPLDTQYF
-	TRBD2	TRBV11-3	TRBJ2-7	TGTGCCAGCAGCCTACGGACTAGCGGGAGAAGTTCCTACGAGCAGTACTTC	CASSLRTSGRSSYEQYF
-	TRBD1	TRBV6-1	TRBJ1-2	TGTGCCAGCAGGAGACAGGGTACCTGGCAAGGCTACACCTTC	CASRRQGTWQGYTF
-	-	TRBV12-5	TRBJ1-1	TGTGCTAGTGGGCCGGACGGAAGGGGGACTGAAGCTTTCTTT	CASGPDGRGTEAFF
once	-	TRBV6-1	TRBJ2-5	TGTGCCAGCATGTTCGGGGCCCAAGAGACCCAGTACTTC	CASMFGAQETQYF
once	-	TRBV2	TRBJ2-7	TGTGCCAGCAAAGTCAGAGCCTACGAGCAGTACTTC	CASKVRAYEQYF
once	-	TRBV27	TRBJ2-5	TGTGCCAGCAGTTTCTCAGGACAAGAGACCCAGTACTTC	CASSFSGQETQYF
-	-	TRBV6-1	TRBJ1-4	TGTGCCAGCAGTGAATTGGAACCAACTAATGAAAAACTGTTTTTT	CASSELEPTNEKLFF